This T cell receptor (beta chain) is drawn from a study of identical twins. The study, taken as a whole, reports: Conclusions were based on cross-sectional statistical analysis, without following the same donors. Out-of-frame alpha sequences that twins shared showed excess low generation probability. Modelling underestimated the level of out-of-frame TCR alpha sharing observed in monozygotic twins.

The V and J ends lost 1 base and 0 bases, in that order; junction bases with no gene match: 3. Per the germline V gene, CDR1 is LGHDT and CDR2 is YNNKEL (reference sequence). This CDR3 spans 17 amino acids. The sample holds many counts of this clonotype. The antigen is undetermined. cDNA molecules carried unique molecular identifiers, and template switching added a universal primer site. TCRdb re-called the 5' RACE reads with MiXCR, one entry per CDR3 protein. Of about 890,000 distinct CDR3 sequences in the sample, about 12% are singletons; the top ten hold about 1.5%. The sample also formed part of further work on yellow fever vaccine responses in identical twins.

Source material: PBMCs. J is TRBJ2-6 and V is TRBV3-1; TRBD1 aligns across 7 bases. The receptor's source is a woman aged 18-35 years in good health. In nucleotides, the CDR3 is TGTGCCAGCAGCCAAGGACAGGGAAGCTCTGGGGCCAACGTCCTGACTTTC. Translated, it gives CASSQGQGSSGANVLTF.